Listed below are T cell receptor beta chains from one sample, sequenced in a study of PD-L1 blockade in urothelial cancer. Repertoires were generated with immunoSEQ multiplex PCR, while TCRdb's copy carries only in-frame clones and drops some. The profile covers approximately 18,000 clones, with over 75% appearing a single time and around 1.6% taken by the ten largest. The sequences come from PBMCs, collected around atezolizumab (anti-PD-L1) treatment. All receptors come from a middle-aged man with urothelial cancer. CDR3s include the opening cysteine and the closing phenylalanine or tryptophan. The D gene is left open where the match is weak. Not all rows give a size; the values are once, few, many and, for expanded clones, a class.

clone_size,v_call,j_call,cdr3_length,d_call,cdr3_nt,cdr3_aa
.,TRBV7-3,TRBJ2-1,11,.,TGTGCCAGCAGCTTGGGCAGGGAGCAGTTCTTC,CASSLGREQFF
.,TRBV5-1,TRBJ2-3,13,.,TGCGCCAGCAGCTTAACAGGGCCAGATACGCAGTATTTT,CASSLTGPDTQYF
.,TRBV5-1,TRBJ2-6,14,.,TGCGCCAGCACCCGGGACTCTGGGGCCAACGTCCTGACTTTC,CASTRDSGANVLTF
.,TRBV9,TRBJ2-2,15,.,TGTGCCAGCAGCGTAGCCAGGGTCCACACCGGGGAGCTGTTTTTT,CASSVARVHTGELFF
.,TRBV18,TRBJ2-1,11,.,TGTGCCAGCTCACCGCGGGACTTTCAGTTCTTC,CASSPRDFQFF
.,TRBV30,TRBJ1-2,12,.,TGTGCCTGGGGGGACATGGGCTATGGCTACACCTTC,CAWGDMGYGYTF
.,TRBV19,TRBJ2-5,14,.,TGTGCCAGTAGTATAGGGCTAGCGTTGGAGACCCAGTACTTC,CASSIGLALETQYF
.,TRBV5-1,TRBJ1-1,12,.,TGCGCCAGCAGATCGGGGGGCACTGAAGCTTTCTTT,CASRSGGTEAFF
once,TRBV29-1,TRBJ2-2,14,TRBD1,TGCAGCGTCCGTTTCGGGACAGTACTCGGGGAGCTGTTTTTT,CSVRFGTVLGELFF
once,TRBV6-1,TRBJ1-5,18,.,TGTGCCAGCAGTGAATGGAATGTTGGGGCAGGGAACAATCAGCCCCAGCATTTT,CASSEWNVGAGNNQPQHF
.,TRBV7-3,TRBJ2-1,14,TRBD2,TGTGCCAGCAGCTTGAGCGGGAGTCTTGATGAGCAGTTCTTC,CASSLSGSLDEQFF
.,TRBV18,TRBJ2-1,16,.,TGTGCCAGCTCCCTGAGAGGAGTCTCAGCCTACAATGAGCAGTTCTTC,CASSLRGVSAYNEQFF
.,TRBV5-1,TRBJ1-1,12,.,TGCGCCAGCAGTAGGGGGAACACTGAAGCTTTCTTT,CASSRGNTEAFF
.,TRBV7-2,TRBJ2-2,13,.,TGTGCCAGCAGCGCGACGAACACCGGGGAGCTGTTTTTT,CASSATNTGELFF
.,TRBV6-1,TRBJ2-1,15,TRBD1,TGTGCCAGCAGTGAAGACAGGGGGCGAATCAATGAGCAGTTCTTC,CASSEDRGRINEQFF
.,TRBV5-1,TRBJ1-3,16,TRBD1,TGCGCCAGCAGCACCAGACAGGGGGGATCGGGAAACACCATATATTTT,CASSTRQGGSGNTIYF
.,TRBV5-1,TRBJ2-7,13,.,TGCGCCAGCAGCTTGTATCAGGGTTACGAGCAGTACTTC,CASSLYQGYEQYF